The 32 T cell receptor beta chains below come from one sample, sequenced in a study of radiotherapy plus CTLA-4 blockade in lung cancer. TCRdb's table, derived via immunoSEQ multiplex PCR, lists solely in-frame clones and lacks some. The sample contains 84,000 or so clones, over 75% of which appear only once. Sample: peripheral blood, taken from a patient treated with radiotherapy plus ipilimumab. All receptors derive from a human donor with non-small cell lung cancer that progressed on radiotherapy plus ipilimumab.

The chain links TRBV9 to TRBJ2-3, with D hard to call. V was cut by 0 bases and J by 2 bases, with 7 bases left in between. The germline gives CDR1 SGDLS, CDR2 YYNGEE. The CDR3 covers 14 residues. CDR3 in amino acids: CASSVGGFTDTQYF. CDR3 DNA sequence: TGTGCCAGCAGCGTAGGGGGTTTCACAGATACGCAGTATTTT.

The DNA of the CDR3 is TGTGCCAGTAGTATCTTTACAGCGGAGGGGAATGAGCAGTTCTTC. Translated: CASSIFTAEGNEQFF. V and J are TRBV19 and TRBJ2-1; the D gene is possibly TRBD2 (6 bases). The CDR3 loop spans 15 amino acids. Trimming stripped 3 bases from V and 7 bases from J, with 16 bases between. Germline V lookup: CDR1 LNHDA, CDR2 SQIVND (reference sequence).

CDR3 region: CASSLAGLAFPDTQYF. CDR3 nucleotide sequence: TGTGCCAGCAGCTTAGCAGGGTTAGCGTTCCCAGATACGCAGTATTTT. The chain employs TRBV7-2 and TRBJ2-3; weak D call: TRBD2 (5 bases). In germline, CDR1 is SGHTA, CDR2 FQGNSA. Trimming removed 0 bases from V and 4 bases from J, with 14 bases in between. This CDR3 region has 16 residues.

The J gene is TRBJ1-2, the V gene TRBV6-6, with 7 bases lining up with TRBD1. CDR3 length equals 16 residues. Trimming removed 4 bases from V and 7 bases from J; junction bases left unmatched: 15. The germline gives CDR1 MNHNY, CDR2 SVGAGI (reference sequence). The CDR3 nucleotides read TGTGCCAGCAGTTCCCGTTCGACAGGGAGGGGGCTTGGCTACACCTTC. This translates into CASSSRSTGRGLGYTF.

As DNA, the CDR3 is TGTGCCAGCAGCCTTGGACAGGTCAATTCACCCCTCCACTTT. Translation gives CASSLGQVNSPLHF. This sequence joins TRBV7-2 and TRBJ1-6; TRBD1 aligns across 7 bases. Germline CDR1 SGHTA, CDR2 FQGNSA. The CDR3 is made up of 14 amino acids. Trimming at V came to 5 bases and at J to 7 bases, leaving 5 bases not matched to a gene.

V usage is TRBV27 and J usage is TRBJ2-1, with 7 bases lining up with TRBD2. The germline CDR1 and CDR2 sequences are MNHEY and SMNVEV (reference sequence). This CDR3 spans 15 amino acids. With 6 bases clipped from V and 4 bases from J, the junction kept 9 bases outside the gene matches. CDR3 in amino acids: CASRSGLAAYNEQFF. For the CDR3, the DNA is TGTGCCAGCAGGTCCGGCCTAGCGGCTTACAATGAGCAGTTCTTC.

The chain employs TRBV6-5 and TRBJ2-2; maybe TRBD1 (6 bases). Trimming removed 6 bases from V and 2 bases from J, with 10 bases in between. CDR1 and CDR2 from the germline V gene are MNHEY and SVGAGI. This CDR3 region has 14 residues. The CDR3 sequence: CASRVQGNTGELFF. The CDR3 DNA follows: TGTGCCAGCAGAGTACAGGGTAACACCGGGGAGCTGTTTTTT.

V gene TRBV10-3 combines with J gene TRBJ2-7; a weak D match, TRBD1 (5 bases). This CDR3 is 14 amino acids long. Germline loops: CDR1 ENHRY, CDR2 SYGVKD. Trimming stripped 6 bases from V and 7 bases from J, with 19 bases between. The CDR3 spells CAIRKQADLREQYF. The CDR3 DNA reads as TGTGCCATCAGAAAACAGGCGGATCTACGGGAGCAGTACTTC.

The sample holds a few counts of this clone. J is TRBJ2-7 and V is TRBV6-6; 8 bases fit TRBD2. This CDR3 region has 15 residues. The V and J ends lost 6 bases and 6 bases, in that order; junction bases with no gene match: 13. Germline V gene sequence: CDR1 MNHNY, CDR2 SVGAGI (reference sequence). As DNA, the CDR3 is TGTGCCAGCAGGGATCTAGCGGGTGGAATTTCCGAGCAGTACTTC. It is translated as CASRDLAGGISEQYF.

CDR3 in DNA: TGTGCCAGCAGCGTGGGCGGGGGATCCGGAAACACCATATATTTT. This gives the protein CASSVGGGSGNTIYF. The rearrangement uses TRBV2 and TRBJ1-3, with a tentative D call TRBD1 (5 bases). CDR3 size: 15 residues. CDR1 is SNHLY and CDR2 is FYNNEI in the germline V gene. V lost 6 bases and J 4 bases, leaving 16 bases between the germline ends.

V is TRBV13 and J is TRBJ2-2, with D perhaps matching TRBD1 or TRBD2 (6 bases each). CDR1 PRHDT and CDR2 FYEKMQ come from the germline V gene (reference sequence). V was shortened by 0 bases and J by 4 bases, with 12 bases between the two germline ends. The CDR3 runs 16 residues. CDR3 nucleotides: TGTGCCAGCAGCTTAGGTCGGGGGCCAATCACCGGGGAGCTGTTTTTT. Amino acid sequence: CASSLGRGPITGELFF.

The chain joins TRBV19 to TRBJ1-2, with D uncertain. Germline CDR1 is LNHDA and CDR2 is SQIVND (reference sequence). The CDR3 runs 14 residues. V was pared by 7 bases and J by 3 bases, with 15 bases between. The CDR3 reads CASTMPGSYYGYTF. The CDR3 bases are TGTGCCAGTACGATGCCGGGGTCCTACTATGGCTACACCTTC.

This clone was found once. The V call is TRBV11-3, the J call TRBJ2-7, with D possibly TRBD1 on 6 matching bases. The CDR3 has 16 amino acids. Trimming took 4 bases from V and 1 from J, leaving 17 bases between them. Germline CDR1 SGHNT, CDR2 YENEEA. The CDR3 here is CASSSLDSALSYEQYF. CDR3 DNA sequence: TGTGCCAGCAGCTCCTTGGACAGCGCCCTTTCCTACGAGCAGTACTTC.

This CDR3 reads CATSRGGTGEQYF. The CDR3 nucleotides are TGTGCCACCAGCAGAGGTGGGACTGGCGAGCAGTACTTC. This rearrangement joins TRBV15 to TRBJ2-7; tentatively, D is TRBD2 (6 bases). The V gene lost 1 base and the J gene lost 6 bases, with 10 bases spanning the gap. This CDR3 has 13 residues. The germline V gene has CDR1 LNHNV and CDR2 YYDKDF (reference sequence).

The chain couples TRBV6-5 to TRBJ1-3, with a tentative D call TRBD1 (5 bases). The CDR3 consists of 15 residues. The V gene's germline CDR1 is MNHEY and CDR2 SVGAGI. V lost 2 bases to trimming and J lost 0 bases, with 8 bases between them. CDR3 coding DNA: TGTGCCAGCAGTTACAGGGACCACTCTGGAAACACCATATATTTT. Its translation: CASSYRDHSGNTIYF.

J is TRBJ2-1 and V is TRBV5-4, with 9 nucleotides matching TRBD2. The CDR3 is made up of 15 amino acids. V trimming: 1 base; J trimming: 8 bases; junction bases outside the gene matches: 7. CDR1 and CDR2 (germline): SGHNT, YYREEE (reference sequence). CDR3 sequence (DNA): TGTGCCAGCAGCTTGACTAGCGGGCTTTGGGATGAGCAGTTCTTC. The encoded protein is CASSLTSGLWDEQFF.

In its sample, this clone was seen once. The chain is built from TRBV7-8 and TRBJ1-3, with D unresolved. From germline, CDR1 is SGHVS and CDR2 FQNEAQ. Deletions cut 3 bases from V and 4 bases from J, with 4 bases between. The CDR3 covers 12 residues. The CDR3, as DNA: TGTGCCAGCAGCTTGGACGGAAACACCATATATTTT. Encoded protein: CASSLDGNTIYF.

The chain employs TRBV7-2 and TRBJ2-3, with 9 bases aligning to TRBD1. V trimming: 0 bases; J trimming: 2 bases; junction bases outside the gene matches: 6. The germline V gene encodes CDR1 SGHTA and CDR2 FQGNSA. The CDR3 contains 17 residues. The CDR3 reads CASSLALGTGYTDTQYF. CDR3 coding DNA: TGTGCCAGCAGCTTAGCGCTCGGGACAGGGTACACAGATACGCAGTATTTT. Looking up the rest from reference TRBV7-2 and TRBJ2-3 gives the full variable domain: GAGVSQSPSNKVTEKGKDVELRCDPISGHTALYWYRQSLGQGLEFLIYFQGNSAPDKSGLPSDRFSAERTGGSVSTLTIQRTQQEDSAVYLCASSLALGTGYTDTQYFGPGTRLTVL.

The chain carries TRBV7-2 and TRBJ2-7; D is unresolved. From germline, CDR1 is SGHTA and CDR2 FQGNSA. CDR3 length equals 14 residues. V shed 5 bases and J shed 7 bases, with 18 bases lying between them. CDR3 nucleotide sequence: TGTGCCAGCAGCCAACAGAGATCGGTTGGGGAGCAGTACTTC. It yields the protein CASSQQRSVGEQYF.

This clone has a handful of counts. The chain has TRBV5-4 and TRBJ2-5; 8 nucleotides line up with TRBD1. In germline, CDR1 is SGHNT, CDR2 YYREEE (reference sequence). The CDR3 is 16 residues long. J was trimmed by 5 bases and V by 0 bases; bases with no gene match: 9. The CDR3 here is CASSLDQGAQGETQYF. CDR3 sequence (DNA): TGTGCCAGCAGCTTGGACCAGGGGGCGCAAGGGGAGACCCAGTACTTC.

The V and J genes are TRBV7-2 and TRBJ2-7; either TRBD1 or TRBD2 may fit D (6 bases each). CDR1 is SGHTA, CDR2 FQGNSA, per germline. The V gene lost 1 base and the J gene lost 1 base, with 14 bases spanning the gap. The CDR3 extends over 16 amino acids. Written as DNA, the CDR3 is TGTGCCAGCAGCTTAGACGGGGGCGCGTCGTCCTACGAGCAGTACTTC. As protein: CASSLDGGASSYEQYF.

V is TRBV5-5 and J is TRBJ1-2, with TRBD1 identical over 9 bases. The germline CDR1 and CDR2 sequences are SGHKS and YYEKEE (reference sequence). J gave up 7 bases and V 0 bases, and 7 bases lay outside the gene matches. This CDR3 contains 15 residues. The CDR3 nucleotides read TGTGCCAGCAGCTTGGAAGGGACAGGGATTCTTGGCTACACCTTC. The encoded protein is CASSLEGTGILGYTF.

This chain connects TRBV19 to TRBJ2-3; 7 positions match TRBD1. V lost 11 bases, J lost 1 base, and 6 bases stayed unmatched. The CDR3 is 13 residues long. Germline CDR1 and CDR2: LNHDA and SQIVND (reference sequence). The CDR3 nucleotides read TGTGCCTCTTCCGACAGGGGCACAGATACGCAGTATTTT. Translated, it gives CASSDRGTDTQYF.

The CDR3 is CASSDISTNSPLHF. In DNA, the CDR3 is TGTGCCAGCAGTGATATTTCGACTAATTCACCCCTCCACTTT. This chain uses TRBV2 with TRBJ1-6; D remains ambiguous. This CDR3 contains 14 residues. Trimming removed 3 bases at V and 6 bases at J, with 9 bases between. The V gene's germline CDR1 is SNHLY and CDR2 FYNNEI.

The chain is built from TRBV6-1 and TRBJ1-1; no reliable D call. Trimming took 7 bases from V and 6 from J, leaving 15 bases between them. There are 13 residues in the CDR3. CDR1 and CDR2 (germline): MNHNS, SASEGT. This CDR3 is CASKWATSSEAFF. CDR3 nucleotide sequence: TGTGCCAGCAAGTGGGCTACCAGCTCTGAAGCTTTCTTT.

The J gene is TRBJ2-7, the V gene TRBV6-5; D may correspond to TRBD1 or TRBD2 (6 bases each). This CDR3 is built from 16 residues. V was cut by 2 bases and J by 0 bases, with 14 bases left in between. Germline lookup yields CDR1 MNHEY and CDR2 SVGAGI. The CDR3 DNA reads TGTGCCAGCAGTTACGATGCAGGGGAGGTCTCCTACGAGCAGTACTTC. Protein product: CASSYDAGEVSYEQYF.

The J gene is TRBJ1-1, the V gene TRBV4-3; possible D gene TRBD1, 6 bases. The V end lost 1 base, the J end lost 5 bases, and 11 bases lay between the germline ends. The CDR3 has 14 amino acids. The germline V gene encodes CDR1 LGHNA and CDR2 YSLEER. The CDR3 nucleotides read TGCGCCAGCAGCCAAGTAGCAGGGGTAACTGAAGCTTTCTTT. This codes for CASSQVAGVTEAFF.

About this clone itself: The junction departs from the called germline gene at one end, perhaps through a read error. The chain employs TRBV7-7 and TRBJ2-1; 7 nucleotides line up with TRBD1. The CDR3 runs to 13 residues. In germline, CDR1 is SSHAT, CDR2 FNYEAQ (reference sequence). The CDR3 sequence is CASSPGRGYEQFF. The CDR3 nucleotides are TGTGCTAGCAGCCCTGGCAGGGGGTATGAGCAGTTCTTC. The complete variable domain, with remaining parts taken from reference TRBV7-7 and TRBJ2-1, reads GAGVSQSPRYKVTKRGQDVTLRCDPISSHATLYWYQQALGQGPEFLTYFNYEAQPDKSGLPSDRFSAERPEGSISTLTIQRTEQRDSAMYRCASSPGRGYEQFFGPGTRLTVL.

The V gene is TRBV5-1, the J gene TRBJ1-1; 10 bases fit TRBD1. The germline V gene encodes CDR1 SGHRS and CDR2 YFSETQ. The V segment lost 4 bases and the J segment 0 bases; nucleotides outside the gene matches: 3. The CDR3 runs to 15 residues. CDR3 bases: TGCGCCAGCAGCGCCGACAGGGGGCTGAACACTGAAGCTTTCTTT. Protein product: CASSADRGLNTEAFF. Together with reference TRBV5-1 and TRBJ1-1, the CDR3 gives the full variable domain: KAGVTQTPRYLIKTRGQQVTLSCSPISGHRSVSWYQQTPGQGLQFLFEYFSETQRNKGNFPGRFSGRQFSNSRSEMNVSTLELGDSALYLCASSADRGLNTEAFFGQGTRLTVV.

CDR3 sequence: CASSVTGVPEAFF. The CDR3 DNA follows: TGCGCCAGCAGCGTCACCGGGGTCCCTGAAGCTTTCTTT. This rearrangement joins TRBV5-1 to TRBJ1-1; D ambiguous. V was trimmed by 4 bases and J by 6 bases, leaving 13 bases between them. Germline V gives CDR1 SGHRS, CDR2 YFSETQ. This CDR3 comprises 13 residues.

The rearrangement joins TRBV7-9 to TRBJ1-2; possibly TRBD1 for D (5 bases). The V end lost 4 bases, the J end lost 6 bases, and 9 bases lay between the germline ends. Germline V gene sequence: CDR1 SEHNR, CDR2 FQNEAQ (reference sequence). The CDR3 is 12 amino acids. In DNA form, the CDR3 reads TGTGCCAGCAGCTCCGACAGTCATGGCTACACCTTC. It encodes CASSSDSHGYTF.

The chain uses TRBV6-1 and TRBJ2-1; the D gene is possibly TRBD1 (5 bases). Germline V gene sequence: CDR1 MNHNS, CDR2 SASEGT. Deletions cut 7 bases from V and 10 bases from J, with 11 bases between. The CDR3 contains 11 residues. Here the CDR3 reads CASTGAGEQFF. In DNA, the CDR3 is TGTGCCAGCACTGGGGCTGGAGAGCAGTTCTTC.